This T cell receptor beta chain was sequenced in a study of blood T cell repertoires in COVID-19. The overall study: Acute and convalescent COVID-19 specimens originated in the United States, Italy and Spain. Nucleic acid was either cDNA or gDNA, and it came from T cells, B-cell-depleted T cells, or PBMCs.

Per the study methods: Estimated nucleated cell counts came from reference gene primer amplification. Sequenced by immunoSEQ multiplex PCR; TCRdb stores in-frame clones only, minus some. Clone size and V and J calls were adopted from that table, with D and trimming inferred from the DNA. Of more than 55,000 clones listed, 85% to 90% are singletons. Germline V CDR1 and CDR2: KGHDR, SFDVKD. The CDR3 sequence is 17 residues long. V was pared by 4 bases and J by 3 bases, with 11 bases of the junction left unmatched. This receptor was identified in a human donor with active COVID-19. The donor label of this sample is uncertain. The genes are TRBV24-1 and TRBJ2-3; TRBD1 matches at 8 bases. Sequencing input: peripheral blood. CDR3 in DNA: TGTGCCACCAGTGACCGGGACCCCGGACAGGGAACAGATACGCAGTATTTT. Residues: CATSDRDPGQGTDTQYF.